This TCR beta chain was documented in a study of tumor-infiltrating lymphocytes in primary liver carcinoma. Study-wide context: Tumor staging was T1-T3 N0M0; sizes spanned 4.2 to 10 cm across. Sequenced samples came back with roughly 3.5 to 7.13 million productive TCRbeta reads, and the counts looked alike across tissue types.

Of note for this clonotype: What it recognizes is unknown. An end of the junction does not agree with germline; a read error may underlie this.

Findings and limits, study-wide: Since the samples were bulk and unsorted, the CD4+ and CD8+ repertoires were not compared.

A constant-region primer served to make TCR beta cDNA from roughly 500 ng total RNA. Library construction for TCR beta comprised three nested multiplex PCR rounds performed with slightly modified ARM-PCR. Two initial PCR rounds of around 10 cycles each paired TRBV1-TRBV30 forward primers with a C-beta reverse primer. TCRdb re-called the multiplex PCR reads with MiXCR, one entry per CDR3 protein. Here the sample spans approximately 340,000 distinct CDR3 sequences, around 60% being singletons. From germline, CDR1 is SGHAT and CDR2 FQDESV (reference sequence). The CDR3 runs 13 residues. It was unsorted whole blood that yielded blood RNA, and germline DNA was also extracted.

The sequencing sample was made of peripheral blood. The chain recombines TRBV11-1 with TRBJ1-1; D is undetermined. The TCR comes from a man aged 40-50 years with primary liver carcinoma and hepatitis B virus infection. CDR3 nucleotide sequence: TGTGCCAGTAGCTTAGCGGGGTACACTGGAGCTTTCTTT. This gives the protein CASSLAGYTGAFF.